The clone carrying this TCR beta chain has only one observation. As yet, its antigen is unknown. Researchers ran the PCR with 60 Vbeta and 13 Jbeta primers. Assay: immunoSEQ multiplex PCR; the TCRdb copy retains only in-frame clones and omits some. This table has approximately 160,000 clones, 75% to 85% appearing once. This sample stems from a study of cytomegalovirus exposure and HLA in healthy donors. Study-level information: Unique TCR beta sequences numbering about 100 million came from 150 million to 200 million T cells in an earlier analysis. Study-level results: An apparent linkage of common viral pathogens to several of the most significant clusters emerged in a later analysis. Beyond CMV serostatus, there was no information to go on about immune exposure.

Germline CDR1 is MDHEN and CDR2 is SYDVKM. V was clipped by 8 bases and J by 4 bases, with 17 bases between them. This CDR3 has 14 residues. The sample taken for sequencing was PBMCs. The gene calls are TRBV28 and TRBJ1-1, with a possible D match to TRBD1 (5 bases). The origin of this receptor is a girl aged 2-10 years in good health and CMV-seropositive. CDR3 in DNA: TGTGCCAGCGTCACCGCGGGGGGGAGCACTGAAGCTTTCTTT. It encodes CASVTAGGSTEAFF.